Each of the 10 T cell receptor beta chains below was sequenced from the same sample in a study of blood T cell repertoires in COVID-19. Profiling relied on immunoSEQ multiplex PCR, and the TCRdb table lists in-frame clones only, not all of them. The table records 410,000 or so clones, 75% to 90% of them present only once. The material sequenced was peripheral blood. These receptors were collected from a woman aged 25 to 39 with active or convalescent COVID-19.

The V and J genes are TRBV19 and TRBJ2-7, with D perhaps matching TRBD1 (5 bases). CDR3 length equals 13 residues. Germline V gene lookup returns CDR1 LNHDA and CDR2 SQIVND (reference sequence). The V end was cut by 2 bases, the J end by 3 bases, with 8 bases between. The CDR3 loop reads CASSITGDYEQYF. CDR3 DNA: TGTGCCAGTAGTATAACAGGAGACTACGAGCAGTACTTC. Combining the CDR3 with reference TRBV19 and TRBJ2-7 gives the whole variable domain DGGITQSPKYLFRKEGQNVTLSCEQNLNHDAMYWYRQDPGQGLRLIYYSQIVNDFQKGDIAEGYSVSREKKESFPLTVTSAQKNPTAFYLCASSITGDYEQYFGPGTRLTVT.

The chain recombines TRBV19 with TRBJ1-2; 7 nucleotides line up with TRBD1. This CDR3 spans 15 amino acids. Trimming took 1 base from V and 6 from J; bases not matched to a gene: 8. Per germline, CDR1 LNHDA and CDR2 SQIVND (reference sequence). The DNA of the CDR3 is TGTGCCAGTAGTATAGTTTGGGGACAGCAAGATGGCTACACCTTC. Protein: CASSIVWGQQDGYTF.

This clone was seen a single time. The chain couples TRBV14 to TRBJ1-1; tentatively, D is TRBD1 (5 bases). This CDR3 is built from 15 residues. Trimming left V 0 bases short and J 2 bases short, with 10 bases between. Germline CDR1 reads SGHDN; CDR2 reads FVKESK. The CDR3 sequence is CASSQEDSSNTEAFF. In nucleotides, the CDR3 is TGTGCCAGCAGCCAAGAAGACAGCTCTAACACTGAAGCTTTCTTT.

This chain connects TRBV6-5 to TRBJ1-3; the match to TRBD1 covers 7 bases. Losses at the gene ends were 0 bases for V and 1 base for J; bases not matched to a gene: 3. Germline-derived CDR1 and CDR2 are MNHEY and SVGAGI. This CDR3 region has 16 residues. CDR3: CASSYSAGGSGNTIYF. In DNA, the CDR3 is TGTGCCAGCAGTTACTCGGCAGGGGGTTCTGGAAACACCATATATTTT.

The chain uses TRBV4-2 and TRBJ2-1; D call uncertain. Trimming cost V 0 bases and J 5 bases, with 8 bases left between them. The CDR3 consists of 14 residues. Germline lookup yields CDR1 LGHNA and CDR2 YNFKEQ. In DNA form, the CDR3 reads TGTGCCAGCAGCCAAGAAAGCCGTCACAATGAGCAGTTCTTC. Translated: CASSQESRHNEQFF.

This CDR3 reads CASSGGVIRANTEAFF. The CDR3 nucleotides read TGTGCCAGCAGTGGGGGCGTCATTAGGGCGAACACTGAAGCTTTCTTT. This chain links TRBV2 with TRBJ1-1; weak D call: TRBD1 (5 bases). Trimming took off 4 bases at V and 1 base at J, with 16 bases between the two ends. CDR1 is SNHLY, CDR2 FYNNEI, per germline. This CDR3 region has 16 residues.

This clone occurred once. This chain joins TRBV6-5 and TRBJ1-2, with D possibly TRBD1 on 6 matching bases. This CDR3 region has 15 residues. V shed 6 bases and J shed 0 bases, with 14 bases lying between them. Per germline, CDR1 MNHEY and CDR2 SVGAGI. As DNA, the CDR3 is TGTGCCAGCAGACCCACAGGGAATTCTAACTATGGCTACACCTTC. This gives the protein CASRPTGNSNYGYTF.

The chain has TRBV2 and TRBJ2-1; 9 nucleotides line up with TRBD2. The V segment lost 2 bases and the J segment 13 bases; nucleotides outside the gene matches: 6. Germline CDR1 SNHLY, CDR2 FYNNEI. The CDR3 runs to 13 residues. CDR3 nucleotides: TGTGCCAGCAGTGAAAGCGGGGGGACTAAACAGTTCTTC. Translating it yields CASSESGGTKQFF.

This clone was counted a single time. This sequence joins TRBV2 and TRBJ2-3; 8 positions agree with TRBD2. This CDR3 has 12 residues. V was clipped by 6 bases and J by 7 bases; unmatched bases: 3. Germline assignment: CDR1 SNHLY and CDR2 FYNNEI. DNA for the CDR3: TGTGCCAGCAGCCCTAGCGGGTATACGCAGTATTTT. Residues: CASSPSGYTQYF.

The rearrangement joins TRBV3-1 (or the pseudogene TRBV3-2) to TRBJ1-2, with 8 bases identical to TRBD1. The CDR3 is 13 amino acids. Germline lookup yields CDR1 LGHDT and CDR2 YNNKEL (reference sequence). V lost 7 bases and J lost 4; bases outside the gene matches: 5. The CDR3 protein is CASKDREGYGYTF. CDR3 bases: TGTGCCAGCAAGGACAGGGAGGGCTATGGCTACACCTTC.